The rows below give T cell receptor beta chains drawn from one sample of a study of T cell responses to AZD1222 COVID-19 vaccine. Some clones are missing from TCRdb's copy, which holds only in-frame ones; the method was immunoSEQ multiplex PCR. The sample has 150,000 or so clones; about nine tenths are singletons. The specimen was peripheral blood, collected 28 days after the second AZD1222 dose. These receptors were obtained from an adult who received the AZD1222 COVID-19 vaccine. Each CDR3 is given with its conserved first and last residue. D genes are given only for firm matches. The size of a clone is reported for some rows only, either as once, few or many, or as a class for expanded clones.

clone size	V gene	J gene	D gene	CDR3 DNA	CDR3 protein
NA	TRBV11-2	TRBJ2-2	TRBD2	TGTGCCAGCAGCTCGGGACTAGCGGGGACCGGGGAGCTGTTTTTT	CASSSGLAGTGELFF
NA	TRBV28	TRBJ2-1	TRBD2	TGTGCCAGCAGTGGTGAGAGGGGAGCGGGAGGGATTGAGCAGTTCTTC	CASSGERGAGGIEQFF
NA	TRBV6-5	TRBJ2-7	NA	TGTGCCAGCAGTTACGCGGGGTATCGTTCCTACGAGCAGTACTTC	CASSYAGYRSYEQYF
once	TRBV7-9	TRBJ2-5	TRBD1	TGTGCCAGCAGCTATCCGGGACAGGGACCCTACAACCTGGAGACCCAGTACTTC	CASSYPGQGPYNLETQYF
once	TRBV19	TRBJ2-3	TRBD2	TGTGCCAGTAGTATATCGGGACTAGCAGTTGTAGCAGATACGCAGTATTTT	CASSISGLAVVADTQYF
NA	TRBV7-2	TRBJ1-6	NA	TGTGCCAGCAGCTTAAACCCGGGTCAGGGGTATTCACCCCTCCACTTT	CASSLNPGQGYSPLHF
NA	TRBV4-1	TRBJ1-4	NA	TGCGCCAGCAGCGATCGGGATTTTGACAGAACTAATGAAAAACTGTTTTTT	CASSDRDFDRTNEKLFF
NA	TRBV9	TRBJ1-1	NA	TGTGCCAGCAGCGTAGAGGGGGGGCTGTGGACTGAAGCTTTCTTT	CASSVEGGLWTEAFF
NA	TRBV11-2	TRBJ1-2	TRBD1	TGTGCCAGCAGCACGCAGGGGGCGCTTAACTATGGCTACACCTTC	CASSTQGALNYGYTF
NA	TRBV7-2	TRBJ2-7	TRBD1	TGTGCCAGCAAAAAGGGACAGGGAAACTACGAGCAGTACTTC	CASKKGQGNYEQYF
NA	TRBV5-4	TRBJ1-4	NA	TGTGCCAGCAGGCCGGACATGGATAATGAAAAACTGTTTTTT	CASRPDMDNEKLFF
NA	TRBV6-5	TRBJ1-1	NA	TGTGCCAGCAGGGTATCGGTGAACACTGAAGCTTTCTTT	CASRVSVNTEAFF
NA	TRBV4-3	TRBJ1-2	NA	TGCGCCAGCAGCCAAGATGCGTTGGGGGGGGCTGTCTATGGCTACACCTTC	CASSQDALGGAVYGYTF
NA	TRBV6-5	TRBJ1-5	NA	TGTGCCAGCAGCCCAGGGTTTAGTCAGCCCCAGCATTTT	CASSPGFSQPQHF
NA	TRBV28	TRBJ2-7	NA	TGTGCCAGCAGTTTAGTAGTGACTAGAACCACCTTCTACGAGCAGTACTTC	CASSLVVTRTTFYEQYF
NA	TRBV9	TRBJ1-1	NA	TGTGCCAGCAGCGTAGCCCAGAACACTGAAGCTTTCTTT	CASSVAQNTEAFF
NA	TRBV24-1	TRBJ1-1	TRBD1	TGTGCCACCAGCGGGACAGGGGTCACTGAAGCTTTCTTT	CATSGTGVTEAFF
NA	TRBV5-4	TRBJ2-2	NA	TGTGCCGGTCGCCCCGGGGGTTACACCGGGGAGCTGTTTTTT	CAGRPGGYTGELFF
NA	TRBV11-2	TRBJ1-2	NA	TGTGCCAGCACCTCGGGGAAGAGTGGCTACACCTTC	CASTSGKSGYTF
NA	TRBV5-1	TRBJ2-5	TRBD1	TGCGCCAGCAGCTTGAGGACAGGGCAAGAGACCCAGTACTTC	CASSLRTGQETQYF
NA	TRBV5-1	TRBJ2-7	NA	TGCGCCAGCAGCTTGGGACAGTCAGGCTACGAGCAGTACTTC	CASSLGQSGYEQYF
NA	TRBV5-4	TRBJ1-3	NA	TGTGCCAGCAGCTTGCCAGGACACTCTGGAAACACCATATATTTT	CASSLPGHSGNTIYF
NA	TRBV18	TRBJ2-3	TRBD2	TGTGCCAGCTCACCAGACGGGAGGGCGGGCGCAGATACGCAGTATTTT	CASSPDGRAGADTQYF
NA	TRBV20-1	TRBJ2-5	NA	TGCAGTGCTAGGGCCCCGGAGACCCAGTACTTC	CSARAPETQYF
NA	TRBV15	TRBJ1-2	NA	TGTGCCACCAGCAGGAACCAGGGTGGCTATGGCTACACCTTC	CATSRNQGGYGYTF
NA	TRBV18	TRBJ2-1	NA	TGTGCCAGCTCACCAGGACAATCGGGTGAGCAGTTCTTC	CASSPGQSGEQFF
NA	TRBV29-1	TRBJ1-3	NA	TGCAGCGTTGAAGACCCAGAAGGAGGGGGGCTTGGAAACACCATATATTTT	CSVEDPEGGGLGNTIYF
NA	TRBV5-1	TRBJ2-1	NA	TGCGCCAGCAGCTCAAGGCCGGTCCGGGACGGAGCCTACAATGAGCAGTTCTTC	CASSSRPVRDGAYNEQFF
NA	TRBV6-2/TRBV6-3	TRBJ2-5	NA	TGTGCCAGCAGTTACACCCTTCTTGACCAAGAGACCCAGTACTTC	CASSYTLLDQETQYF
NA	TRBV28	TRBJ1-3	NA	TGTGCCAGCAGTTTACCCTCTCAGCAGGACTCCCTCTCTGGAAACACCATATATTTT	CASSLPSQQDSLSGNTIYF
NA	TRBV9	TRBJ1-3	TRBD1	TGTGCCAGCAGCAGAGGACAGGGGACCTCTGGAAACACCATATATTTT	CASSRGQGTSGNTIYF
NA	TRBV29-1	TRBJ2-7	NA	TGCAGCGTTGTTCTAAGTGGGCGGACGGGATACGAGCAGTACTTC	CSVVLSGRTGYEQYF
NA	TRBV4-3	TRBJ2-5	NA	TGCGCCAGCAGCCAAGAATTTAGGGCGAGAGAGACCCAGTACTTC	CASSQEFRARETQYF
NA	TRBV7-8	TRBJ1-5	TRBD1	TGTGCCAGCAGCCCCGGGACAGGGGGGGGAAGCAATCAGCCCCAGCATTTT	CASSPGTGGGSNQPQHF
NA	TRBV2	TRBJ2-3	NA	TGTGCCAGCAGTGAACAGGGATATTCTAGCACAGATACGCAGTATTTT	CASSEQGYSSTDTQYF
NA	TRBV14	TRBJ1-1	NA	TGTGCCAGCAATGGAAGTTACGGACGGATGAACACTGAAGCTTTCTTT	CASNGSYGRMNTEAFF
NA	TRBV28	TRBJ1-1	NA	TGTGCCAGCAGCCTTACCTCCGGGTTTGGGGACGACACTGAAGCTTTCTTT	CASSLTSGFGDDTEAFF
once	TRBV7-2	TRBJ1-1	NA	TGTGCCAGCAGCTTATGGATAAACACTGAAGCTTTCTTT	CASSLWINTEAFF
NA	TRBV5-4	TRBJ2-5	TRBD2	TGTGCCAGCAGCCCAACAACCGGGACTTCCGGGGGGGAGACCCAGTACTTC	CASSPTTGTSGGETQYF
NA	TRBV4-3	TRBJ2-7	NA	TGCGCCAGCAGCCAAGAGGAGGGAGGGGGCTACGAGCAGTACTTC	CASSQEEGGGYEQYF
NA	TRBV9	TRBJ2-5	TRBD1	TGTGCCAGCAGCGTAGGGGACAGGGGGGAGACCCAGTACTTC	CASSVGDRGETQYF
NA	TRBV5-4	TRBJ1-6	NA	TGTGCCAGCAGCTTCGAGAACGGGAATTCACCCCTCCACTTT	CASSFENGNSPLHF
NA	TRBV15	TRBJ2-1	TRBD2	TGTGCCACCAGCAGAGCTGCGGGAGTCGACAATGAGCAGTTCTTC	CATSRAAGVDNEQFF
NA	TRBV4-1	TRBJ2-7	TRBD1	TGCGCCAGCAGCCACCCGGGACAGGGAAAGGAGCAGTACTTC	CASSHPGQGKEQYF
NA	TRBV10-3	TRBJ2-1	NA	TGTGCCATCAGCTTCCGGGAATACAATGAGCAGTTCTTC	CAISFREYNEQFF
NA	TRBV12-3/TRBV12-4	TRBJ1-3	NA	TGTGCCAGTCAGGAGACAACTGGAAACACCATATATTTT	CASQETTGNTIYF
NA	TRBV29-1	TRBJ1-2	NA	TGCAGCGTGGGGACAAATGGCTACACCTTC	CSVGTNGYTF
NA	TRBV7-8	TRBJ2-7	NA	TGTGCCAGCAGCTTAGTAGGCAGCACCTACGAGCAGTACTTC	CASSLVGSTYEQYF
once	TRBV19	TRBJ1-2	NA	TGTGCCAGTAGTCCACTTGTGGGGCTGCAGTACTATGGCTACACCTTC	CASSPLVGLQYYGYTF
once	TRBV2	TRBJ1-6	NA	TGTGCCAGCAGTGAAGAATTTCGTTCACCCCTCCACTTT	CASSEEFRSPLHF
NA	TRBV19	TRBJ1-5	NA	TGTGCCAGTAGTATCCAGGGGAGACAGCCCCAGCATTTT	CASSIQGRQPQHF
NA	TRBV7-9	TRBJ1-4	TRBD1	TGTGCCAGCAGCTTAGAGGACAGGGGGGCTAATGAAAAACTGTTTTTT	CASSLEDRGANEKLFF